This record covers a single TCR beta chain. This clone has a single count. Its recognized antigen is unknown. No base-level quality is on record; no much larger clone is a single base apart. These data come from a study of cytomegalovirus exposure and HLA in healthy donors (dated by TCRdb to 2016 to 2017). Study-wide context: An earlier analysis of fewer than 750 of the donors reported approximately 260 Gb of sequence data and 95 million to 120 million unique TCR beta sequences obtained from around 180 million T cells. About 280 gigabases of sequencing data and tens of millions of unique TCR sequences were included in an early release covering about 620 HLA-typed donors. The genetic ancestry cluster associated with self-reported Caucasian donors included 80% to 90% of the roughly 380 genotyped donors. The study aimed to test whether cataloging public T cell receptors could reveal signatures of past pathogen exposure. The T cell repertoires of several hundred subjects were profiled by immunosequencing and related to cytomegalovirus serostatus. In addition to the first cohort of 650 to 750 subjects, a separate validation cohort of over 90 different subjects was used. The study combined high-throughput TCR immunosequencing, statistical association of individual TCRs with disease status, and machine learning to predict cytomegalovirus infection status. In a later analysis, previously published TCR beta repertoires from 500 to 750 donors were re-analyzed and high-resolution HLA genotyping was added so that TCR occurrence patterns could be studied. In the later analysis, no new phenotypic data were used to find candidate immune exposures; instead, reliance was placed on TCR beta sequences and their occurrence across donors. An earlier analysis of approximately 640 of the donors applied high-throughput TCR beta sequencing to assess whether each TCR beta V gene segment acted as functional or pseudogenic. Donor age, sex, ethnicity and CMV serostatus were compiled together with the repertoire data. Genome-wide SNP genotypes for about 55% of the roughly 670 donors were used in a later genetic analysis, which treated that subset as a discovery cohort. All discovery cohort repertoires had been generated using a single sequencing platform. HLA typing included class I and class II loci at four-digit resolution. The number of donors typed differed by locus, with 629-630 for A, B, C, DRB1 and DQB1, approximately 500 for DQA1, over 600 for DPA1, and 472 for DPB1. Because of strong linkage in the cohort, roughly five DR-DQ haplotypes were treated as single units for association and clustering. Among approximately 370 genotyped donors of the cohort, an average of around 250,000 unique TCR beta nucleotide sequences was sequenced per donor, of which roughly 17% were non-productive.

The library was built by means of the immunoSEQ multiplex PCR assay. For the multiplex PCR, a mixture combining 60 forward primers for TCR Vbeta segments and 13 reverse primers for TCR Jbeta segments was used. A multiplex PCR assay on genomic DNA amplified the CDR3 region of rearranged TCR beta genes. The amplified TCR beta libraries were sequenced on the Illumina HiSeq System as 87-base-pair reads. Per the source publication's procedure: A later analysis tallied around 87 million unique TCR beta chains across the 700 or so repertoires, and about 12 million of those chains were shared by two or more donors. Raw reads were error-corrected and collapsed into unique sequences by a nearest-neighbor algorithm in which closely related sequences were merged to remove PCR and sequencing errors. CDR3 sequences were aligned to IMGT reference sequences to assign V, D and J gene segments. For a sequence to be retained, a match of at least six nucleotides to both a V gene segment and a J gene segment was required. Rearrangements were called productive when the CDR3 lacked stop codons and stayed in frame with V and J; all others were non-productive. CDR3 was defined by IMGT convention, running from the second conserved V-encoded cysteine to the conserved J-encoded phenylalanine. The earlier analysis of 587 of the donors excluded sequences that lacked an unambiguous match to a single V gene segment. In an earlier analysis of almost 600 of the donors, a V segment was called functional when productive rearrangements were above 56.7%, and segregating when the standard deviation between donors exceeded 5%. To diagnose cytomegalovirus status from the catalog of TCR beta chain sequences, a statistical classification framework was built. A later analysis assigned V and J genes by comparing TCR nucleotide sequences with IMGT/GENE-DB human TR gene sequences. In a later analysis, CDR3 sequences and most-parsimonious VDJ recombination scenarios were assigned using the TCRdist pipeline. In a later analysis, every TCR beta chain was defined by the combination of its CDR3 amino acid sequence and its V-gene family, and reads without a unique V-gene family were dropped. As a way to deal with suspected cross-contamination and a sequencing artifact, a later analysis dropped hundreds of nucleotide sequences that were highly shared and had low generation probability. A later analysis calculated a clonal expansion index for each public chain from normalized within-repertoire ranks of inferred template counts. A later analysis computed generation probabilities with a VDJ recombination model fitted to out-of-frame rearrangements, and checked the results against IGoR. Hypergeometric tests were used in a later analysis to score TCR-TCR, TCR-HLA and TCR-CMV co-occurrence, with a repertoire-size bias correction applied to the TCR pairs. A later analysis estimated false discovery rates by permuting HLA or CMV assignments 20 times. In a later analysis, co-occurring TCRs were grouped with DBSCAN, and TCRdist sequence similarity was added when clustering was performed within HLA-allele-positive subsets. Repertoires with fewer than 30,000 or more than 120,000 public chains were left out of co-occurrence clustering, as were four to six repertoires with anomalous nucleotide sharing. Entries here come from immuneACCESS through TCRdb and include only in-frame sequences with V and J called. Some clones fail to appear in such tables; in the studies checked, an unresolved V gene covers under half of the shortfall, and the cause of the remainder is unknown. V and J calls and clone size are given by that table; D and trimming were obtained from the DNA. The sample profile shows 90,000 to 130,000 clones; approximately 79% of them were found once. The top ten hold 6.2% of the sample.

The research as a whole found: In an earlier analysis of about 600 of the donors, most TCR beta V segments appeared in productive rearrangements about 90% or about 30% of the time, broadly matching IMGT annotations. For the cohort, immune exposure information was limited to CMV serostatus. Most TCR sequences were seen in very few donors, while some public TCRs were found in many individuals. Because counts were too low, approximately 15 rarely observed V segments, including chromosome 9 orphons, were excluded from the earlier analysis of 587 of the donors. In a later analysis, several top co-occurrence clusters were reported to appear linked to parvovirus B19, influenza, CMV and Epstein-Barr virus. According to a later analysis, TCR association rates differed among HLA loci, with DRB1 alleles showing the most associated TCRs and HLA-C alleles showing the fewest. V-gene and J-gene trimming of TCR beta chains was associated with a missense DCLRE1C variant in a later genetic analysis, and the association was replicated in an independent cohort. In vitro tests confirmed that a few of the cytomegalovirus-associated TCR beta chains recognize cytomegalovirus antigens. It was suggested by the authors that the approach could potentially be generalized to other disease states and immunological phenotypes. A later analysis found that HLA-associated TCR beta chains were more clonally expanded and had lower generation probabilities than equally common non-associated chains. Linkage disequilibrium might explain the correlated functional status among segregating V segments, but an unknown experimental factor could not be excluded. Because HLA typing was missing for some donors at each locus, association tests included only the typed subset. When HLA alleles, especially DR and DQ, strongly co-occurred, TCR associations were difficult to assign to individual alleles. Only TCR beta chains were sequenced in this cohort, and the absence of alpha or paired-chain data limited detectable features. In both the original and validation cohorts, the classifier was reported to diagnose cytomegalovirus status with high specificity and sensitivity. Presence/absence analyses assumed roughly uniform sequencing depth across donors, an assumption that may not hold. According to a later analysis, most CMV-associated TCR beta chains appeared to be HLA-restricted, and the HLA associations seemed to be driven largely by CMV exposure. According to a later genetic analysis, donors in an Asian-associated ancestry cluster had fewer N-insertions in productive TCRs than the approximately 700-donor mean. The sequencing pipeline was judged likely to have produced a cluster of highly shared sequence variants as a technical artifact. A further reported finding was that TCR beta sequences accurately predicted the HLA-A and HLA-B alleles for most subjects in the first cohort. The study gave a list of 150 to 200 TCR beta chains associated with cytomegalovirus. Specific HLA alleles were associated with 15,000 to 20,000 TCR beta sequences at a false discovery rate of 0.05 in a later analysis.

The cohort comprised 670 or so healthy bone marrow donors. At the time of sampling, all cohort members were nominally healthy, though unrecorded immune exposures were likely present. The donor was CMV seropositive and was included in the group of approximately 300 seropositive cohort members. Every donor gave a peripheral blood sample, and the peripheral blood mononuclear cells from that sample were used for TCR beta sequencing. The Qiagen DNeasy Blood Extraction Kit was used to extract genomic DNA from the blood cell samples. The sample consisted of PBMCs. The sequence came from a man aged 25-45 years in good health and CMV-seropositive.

The bases are TGTGCCAGCACCAAACAGGGAGTCCAAGAGACCCAGTACTTC. The translation is CASTKQGVQETQYF. In this chain, TRBV7-8 is recombined with TRBJ2-5; TRBD1 is possibly the D segment (6 matching bases). In the germline V gene, CDR1 corresponds to SGHVS and CDR2 to FQNEAQ. Trimming takes 7 bases from V and 1 base from J, and the germline ends sit 13 bases apart. The CDR3, cysteine through phenylalanine, is 14 amino acids long. The CDR3 DNA has 42 bases and is translated from base 1.